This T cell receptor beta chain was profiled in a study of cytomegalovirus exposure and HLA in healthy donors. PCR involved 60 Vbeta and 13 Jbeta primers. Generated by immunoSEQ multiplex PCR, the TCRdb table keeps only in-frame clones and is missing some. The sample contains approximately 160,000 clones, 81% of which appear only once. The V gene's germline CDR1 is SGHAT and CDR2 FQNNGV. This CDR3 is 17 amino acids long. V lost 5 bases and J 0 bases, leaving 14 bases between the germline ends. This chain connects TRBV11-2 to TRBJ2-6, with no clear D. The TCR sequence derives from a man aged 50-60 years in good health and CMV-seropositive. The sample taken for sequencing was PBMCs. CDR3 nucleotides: TGTGCCAGCAGCCTCGACTTGTCAAGCTCTGGGGCCAACGTCCTGACTTTC. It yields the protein CASSLDLSSSGANVLTF.